A single sample is the source of the 9 T cell receptor beta chains below, sequenced in a study of blood T cell repertoires in COVID-19. Sequenced by immunoSEQ multiplex PCR; TCRdb stores in-frame clones only, minus some. The table lists 56,000 or so clones, 86% of them singletons. Material for sequencing was peripheral blood. Every receptor here comes from a human donor in a cohort sampled during active COVID-19.

The V gene is TRBV3-1 (or the pseudogene TRBV3-2), the J gene TRBJ2-7; D may be TRBD2 (6 bases). Deletions cut 4 bases from V and 3 bases from J, with 16 bases between. CDR1 and CDR2 from the germline V gene are LGHDT and YNNKEL (reference sequence). This CDR3 contains 15 residues. In DNA form, the CDR3 reads TGTGCCAGCAGCCCCCCCGGCCTAGCGAGCTACGAGCAGTACTTC. Amino acids: CASSPPGLASYEQYF.

The chain links TRBV28 to TRBJ2-2; 7 bases map to TRBD2. The CDR3 has 17 amino acids. V was pared by 5 bases and J by 6 bases, with 15 bases of the junction left unmatched. Germline CDR1 and CDR2: MDHEN and SYDVKM. The CDR3 sequence is CASSRGVGRGGAGELFF. In nucleotides, the CDR3 is TGTGCCAGCAGTCGGGGGGTCGGACGTGGTGGCGCCGGGGAGCTGTTTTTT.

V and J are TRBV2 and TRBJ1-2, with TRBD1 identical over 7 bases. Germline-derived CDR1 and CDR2 are SNHLY and FYNNEI. The CDR3 is 13 amino acids. After removal of 3 bases from V and 4 bases from J, the junction contained 2 bases not matched to a gene. CDR3: CASSEGQSYGYTF. The CDR3 DNA reads as TGTGCCAGCAGTGAGGGACAGTCCTATGGCTACACCTTC. Using reference TRBV2 and TRBJ1-2 for the parts outside the CDR3, the full variable domain is EPEVTQTPSHQVTQMGQEVILRCVPISNHLYFYWYRQILGQKVEFLVSFYNNEISEKSEIFDDQFSVERPDGSNFTLKIRSTKLEDSAMYFCASSEGQSYGYTFGSGTRLTVV.

The sample holds a few counts of this clone. The V and J genes are TRBV24-1 and TRBJ2-1; D not resolved. Trimming shortened V by 1 base and J by 2 bases, and 8 bases separated the two germline ends. This CDR3 is 15 amino acids long. Per the germline V gene, CDR1 is KGHDR and CDR2 is SFDVKD. The CDR3 is CATSDLSPAYNEQFF. The CDR3 DNA follows: TGTGCCACCAGTGATTTATCGCCAGCCTACAATGAGCAGTTCTTC.

CDR3 DNA: TGTGCCAGCAGCGGGACAGGCCCGTACTATGGCTACACCTTC. It yields the protein CASSGTGPYYGYTF. V is TRBV6-5 and J is TRBJ1-2; 8 bases are a match to TRBD1. Germline values: CDR1 MNHEY, CDR2 SVGAGI. CDR3 size: 14 residues. The trim removed 6 bases at V and 3 bases at J, leaving 6 bases unmatched.

The chain links TRBV18 to TRBJ2-1; D gene unclear. This CDR3 region has 13 residues. CDR1 KGHSH and CDR2 LQKENI come from the germline V gene. V gave up 0 bases and J gave up 8 bases, with 8 bases separating them. CDR3 sequence reads: CASSPPALYEQFF. The CDR3 region has the DNA TGTGCCAGCTCACCACCGGCCCTTTATGAGCAGTTCTTC. The variable domain in full, completed from reference TRBV18 and TRBJ2-1, reads NAGVMQNPRHLVRRRGQEARLRCSPMKGHSHVYWYRQLPEEGLKFMVYLQKENIIDESGMPKERFSAEFPKEGPSILRIQQVVRGDSAAYFCASSPPALYEQFFGPGTRLTVL.

The gene calls are TRBV5-1 and TRBJ2-5; D remains unclear. V lost 4 bases and J lost 1, with 5 bases in between. Germline V gene data show CDR1 as SGHRS and CDR2 as YFSETQ. This CDR3 comprises 12 residues. CDR3 nucleotides: TGCGCCAGCAGCCCCAGCCAAGAGACCCAGTACTTC. It codes for CASSPSQETQYF.

The rearrangement uses TRBV11-2 and TRBJ2-1; 8 bases match TRBD2. Trimming took 0 bases from V and 6 from J; bases not matched to a gene: 7. Germline CDR1 reads SGHAT; CDR2 reads FQNNGV. The CDR3 runs 16 residues. CDR3 residues: CASSLESGGPGNEQFF. The CDR3 DNA sequence: TGTGCCAGCAGCTTAGAGTCGGGAGGGCCGGGCAATGAGCAGTTCTTC. Based on the CDR3 plus reference TRBV11-2 and TRBJ2-1, the full variable domain is EAGVAQSPRYKIIEKRQSVAFWCNPISGHATLYWYQQILGQGPKLLIQFQNNGVVDDSQLPKDRFSAERLKGVDSTLKIQPAKLEDSAVYLCASSLESGGPGNEQFFGPGTRLTVL.

Concerning this clone itself: The identical CDR3 is also encoded by other nucleotide sequences in the sample. The chain combines TRBV5-6 with TRBJ1-2; D uncertain. Trimming left V 7 bases short and J 2 bases short, with 9 bases between. CDR3 size: 12 residues. CDR1 and CDR2 (germline): SGHDT, YYEEEE. The CDR3 reads CASSEGNYGYTF. CDR3 DNA: TGTGCCAGCTCGGAGGGAAACTATGGCTACACCTTC.